This entry lists 19 T cell receptor beta chains sequenced from one sample in a study of T cells after yellow fever vaccination. TCRdb called the 5' RACE reads again in MiXCR, with one record for every CDR3 protein. The sample has 200,000 to 250,000 distinct CDR3 sequences, approximately 3% seen once. This sample comprised CD4+ T cells sorted from PBMCs, obtained 10 days after the yellow fever booster vaccination. These receptors all stem from a man younger than 30 who received the YFV17D yellow fever vaccine.

The sample holds many counts of this clonotype. The rearrangement uses TRBV5-1 and TRBJ1-1; TRBD1 matches 12 bases. From germline, CDR1 is SGHRS and CDR2 YFSETQ. Trimming removed 4 bases from V and 7 bases from J; junction bases left unmatched: 8. The CDR3 has 15 residues. This chain's CDR3 is CASSQWDRGQSEAFF. CDR3 nucleotides: TGCGCCAGCAGCCAGTGGGACAGGGGGCAAAGTGAAGCTTTCTTT. Full variable domain (missing parts from reference TRBV5-1 and TRBJ1-1): KAGVTQTPRYLIKTRGQQVTLSCSPISGHRSVSWYQQTPGQGLQFLFEYFSETQRNKGNFPGRFSGRQFSNSRSEMNVSTLELGDSALYLCASSQWDRGQSEAFFGQGTRLTVV.

The rearrangement uses TRBV6-5 and TRBJ2-1; 8 nucleotides line up with TRBD2. The germline gives CDR1 MNHEY, CDR2 SVGAGI. V trimming: 2 bases; J trimming: 9 bases; junction bases outside the gene matches: 3. CDR3 size: 13 residues. The CDR3 loop reads CASSYAGGTEQFF. DNA for the CDR3: TGTGCCAGCAGTTACGCGGGGGGCACTGAGCAGTTCTTC.

This clonotype was observed at least ten times. This chain uses TRBV5-5 with TRBJ2-1, with TRBD2 as a possible D gene (6 bases). V gave up 2 bases and J gave up 0 bases, with 24 bases separating them. The germline V gene has CDR1 SGHKS and CDR2 YYEKEE (reference sequence). CDR3 size: 20 residues. CDR3 protein: CASSLGRSRRGPSSYNEQFF. As DNA, the CDR3 is TGTGCCAGCAGCTTAGGTCGTAGCAGGAGGGGTCCGAGCTCCTACAATGAGCAGTTCTTC.

The gene calls are TRBV2 and TRBJ2-1, with TRBD2 matching 7 bases. This CDR3 is 12 amino acids long. Germline-derived CDR1 and CDR2 are SNHLY and FYNNEI. V dropped 6 bases and J dropped 10; count of bases not matched to a gene: 6. The CDR3 sequence: CASSATSAEQFF. CDR3 DNA: TGTGCCAGCAGCGCCACTAGCGCGGAGCAGTTCTTC.

This clonotype was counted many times. The rearrangement joins TRBV7-2 to TRBJ1-4; 7 bases are a match to TRBD1. Germline CDR1 reads SGHTA; CDR2 reads FQGNSA. V was pared by 5 bases and J by 5 bases, with 8 bases of the junction left unmatched. The CDR3 runs to 15 residues. For the CDR3, the DNA is TGTGCCAGCAGCCTCAGACAGGGAGGAAATGAAAAACTGTTTTTT. Its protein product is CASSLRQGGNEKLFF.

The chain has TRBV18 and TRBJ1-5; D remains ambiguous. Germline lookup yields CDR1 KGHSH and CDR2 LQKENI. The CDR3 spans 17 residues. Trimming removed 2 bases at V and 2 bases at J, with 16 bases between. In DNA, the CDR3 is TGTGCCAGCTCACCAAAGGAGGGAGCCCGGGGCAATCAGCCCCAGCATTTT. It encodes CASSPKEGARGNQPQHF.

This clonotype was seen a handful of times. The gene calls are TRBV7-2 and TRBJ2-1, with D perhaps assigned TRBD1 or TRBD2 (5 bases each). Trimming removed 1 base at V and 2 bases at J, with 9 bases between. Germline loops: CDR1 SGHTA, CDR2 FQGNSA. This CDR3 is built from 15 residues. The CDR3 loop is CASSLVWGPYNEQFF. The CDR3 nucleotides read TGTGCCAGCAGCTTAGTATGGGGACCCTACAATGAGCAGTTCTTC.

This clonotype was counted a few times. V usage is TRBV27 and J usage is TRBJ2-7; D remains unclear. Germline lookup yields CDR1 MNHEY and CDR2 SMNVEV (reference sequence). V was trimmed by 4 bases and J by 6 bases, leaving 13 bases between them. This CDR3 contains 13 residues. CDR3 protein: CASSSVRSFEQYF. In DNA form, the CDR3 reads TGTGCCAGCAGTTCGGTGCGGAGCTTCGAGCAGTACTTC.

This sequence joins TRBV7-2 and TRBJ2-1; D unclear. Germline lookup yields CDR1 SGHTA and CDR2 FQGNSA. V shed 6 bases and J shed 6 bases, with 15 bases lying between them. The CDR3 extends over 14 amino acids. The CDR3 is CASSGTLGFNEQFF. The CDR3 region has the DNA TGTGCCAGCAGTGGTACCCTGGGCTTCAATGAGCAGTTCTTC.

The chain couples TRBV19 to TRBJ1-3, with D perhaps TRBD1 (6 bases). This CDR3 has 14 residues. V gave up 8 bases and J gave up 2 bases, with 13 bases separating them. Germline V gene lookup returns CDR1 LNHDA and CDR2 SQIVND (reference sequence). This CDR3 is CASRPPGAGNTIYF. The CDR3 region has the DNA TGTGCCAGTCGACCGCCAGGGGCTGGAAACACCATATATTTT. The full variable domain, its missing parts supplied by reference TRBV19 and TRBJ1-3, is DGGITQSPKYLFRKEGQNVTLSCEQNLNHDAMYWYRQDPGQGLRLIYYSQIVNDFQKGDIAEGYSVSREKKESFPLTVTSAQKNPTAFYLCASRPPGAGNTIYFGEGSWLTVV.

This chain uses TRBV7-2 with TRBJ1-2, with D unresolved. Trimming took off 1 base at V and 2 bases at J, with 11 bases between the two ends. CDR1 and CDR2 from the germline V gene are SGHTA and FQGNSA. The CDR3 consists of 15 residues. Written as DNA, the CDR3 is TGTGCCAGCAGCTTAGGGTCGTTCCTCAACTATGGCTACACCTTC. It codes for CASSLGSFLNYGYTF.

This clonotype appeared many times. V and J are TRBV24-1 and TRBJ2-1; 15 positions match TRBD2. The junction had 4 bases not matched to a gene; V was cut back by 5 bases and J by 9 bases. Germline V gives CDR1 KGHDR, CDR2 SFDVKD. The CDR3 covers 15 residues. CDR3 DNA: TGTGCCACCAGTGCCGGGACTAGCGGGGGGCCTGAGCAGTTCTTC. It encodes CATSAGTSGGPEQFF.

The V and J genes are TRBV2 and TRBJ1-1; 7 nucleotides line up with TRBD1. The CDR3 loop spans 14 amino acids. The V segment lost 6 bases and the J segment 4 bases; nucleotides outside the gene matches: 8. Looked up from germline, CDR1 is SNHLY and CDR2 is FYNNEI. The CDR3 here is CASRTGSRSTEAFF. The CDR3 nucleotides read TGTGCCAGCAGGACAGGGAGTAGGAGCACTGAAGCTTTCTTT.

This clonotype was observed many times. The chain joins TRBV18 to TRBJ1-1; D is undetermined. V lost 3 bases, J lost 1 base, and 6 bases lay in between. From germline, CDR1 is KGHSH and CDR2 LQKENI. The CDR3 runs 13 residues. CDR3 amino acids: CASSPTSNTEAFF. CDR3 in DNA: TGTGCCAGCTCACCGACCTCGAACACTGAAGCTTTCTTT.

In its sample, this clonotype was seen a few times. The chain recombines TRBV2 with TRBJ1-5; possible D gene TRBD1, 6 bases. Trimming left V 8 bases short and J 0 bases short, with 20 bases between. CDR1 SNHLY and CDR2 FYNNEI come from the germline V gene. The CDR3 is made up of 17 amino acids. The CDR3 nucleotides are TGTGCCAGCCTAGCACGGTCAGGGGAGTATAGCAATCAGCCCCAGCATTTT. Its translation is CASLARSGEYSNQPQHF.

In this sample, this clonotype turned up many times. J is TRBJ2-3 and V is TRBV7-2; D not certain. Germline V lookup: CDR1 SGHTA, CDR2 FQGNSA. V was trimmed by 5 bases and J by 4 bases, leaving 10 bases between them. The CDR3 covers 13 residues. CDR3 sequence (DNA): TGTGCCAGCAGCGTATCCGGACCAGATACGCAGTATTTT. Encoded protein: CASSVSGPDTQYF.

The chain recombines TRBV29-1 with TRBJ2-5, with D possibly being TRBD1 or TRBD2 (5 bases each). Trimming removed 8 bases at V and 5 bases at J, with 12 bases between. The germline V gene encodes CDR1 SQVTM and CDR2 ANQGSEA. CDR3 length: 11 residues. Written as DNA, the CDR3 is TGCAGCCTGGGGGTGGCGGAGACCCAGTACTTC. It specifies CSLGVAETQYF. The whole variable domain, remainder taken from reference TRBV29-1 and TRBJ2-5, is SAVISQKPSRDICQRGTSLTIQCQVDSQVTMMFWYRQQPGQSLTLIATANQGSEATYESGFVIDKFPISRPNLTFSTLTVSNMSPEDSSIYLCSLGVAETQYFGPGTRLLVL.

This clonotype has ten or more counts. The genes are TRBV6-2 or TRBV6-3 and TRBJ2-3; a weak D match, TRBD1 (6 bases). Looked up from germline, CDR1 is MNHEY and CDR2 is SVGEGT. V was pared by 6 bases and J by 2 bases, with 18 bases between. The CDR3 is 16 residues long. In DNA form, the CDR3 reads TGTGCCAGCAGAGACCTCCGGACAGCCTTCACAGATACGCAGTATTTT. Encoded protein: CASRDLRTAFTDTQYF.

This clonotype has a count of ten or more. The V call is TRBV25-1, the J call TRBJ1-4; no clear D. The CDR3 covers 13 residues. V dropped 4 bases and J dropped 7 bases, with 10 bases sitting between them. The V gene's germline CDR1 is MGHDK and CDR2 SYGVNS. The CDR3 bases are TGTGCCAGCAGTGTTAACTGGGGTGAAAAACTGTTTTTT. Protein sequence: CASSVNWGEKLFF.